This TCR beta chain was recorded in a study of blood T cell repertoires in COVID-19. Study-wide background: From T cells, B-cell-depleted T cells, or PBMCs came the material, which was cDNA or gDNA.

Participants were placed into cohorts based on the clinical history they reported. The table came from immunoSEQ multiplex PCR; TCRdb's copy has only in-frame clones and leaves some out. The table shows 310,000 or so clones, with about nine tenths occurring only once. The germline V gene has CDR1 SGHVS and CDR2 FNYEAQ. Trimming removed 1 base at V and 4 bases at J, with 12 bases between. This CDR3 region has 15 residues. The genes are TRBV7-6 and TRBJ2-3; a possible D gene is TRBD2 (5 bases). The sequence came from a woman in her late teens or twenties who had recovered from COVID-19. The sequencing input was PBMCs or T cells enriched from blood (not recorded which). In DNA form, the CDR3 reads TGTGCCAGCAGCTTAGAGAGGGAAGTGGCAGATACGCAGTATTTT. This translates into CASSLEREVADTQYF.